The 24 T cell receptor beta chains below come from one sample, sequenced in a study of blood T cell repertoires in COVID-19. TCRdb keeps only in-frame clones here, not all; method: immunoSEQ multiplex PCR. The sample lists about 53,000 clones; 90% to 95% were seen once. Sequenced material: peripheral blood. The origin of the receptors is a human donor in a cohort sampled during active COVID-19.

The chain links TRBV19 to TRBJ2-7, with D uncertain. Trimming shortened V by 4 bases and J by 5 bases, and 12 bases separated the two germline ends. CDR1 and CDR2 (germline): LNHDA, SQIVND (reference sequence). The CDR3 has 13 amino acids. For the CDR3, the DNA is TGTGCCAGTAGTACCGGGTTCGGTAACGAGCAGTACTTC. It yields the protein CASSTGFGNEQYF.

The rearrangement links TRBV4-3 to TRBJ1-6; D is uncertain. V dropped 6 bases and J dropped 9 bases, with 21 bases sitting between them. There are 16 residues in the CDR3. Germline CDR1 is LGHNA and CDR2 is YSLEER. The CDR3, as DNA: TGCGCCAGCAGTCAGAGCCCGTCAGGTTATGGTTCACCCCTCCACTTT. It yields the protein CASSQSPSGYGSPLHF.

The table lists this clone with a count of one. This chain connects TRBV5-4 to TRBJ2-3; D not resolved. V gave up 0 bases and J gave up 0 bases, with 5 bases separating them. The CDR3 runs to 14 residues. The V gene's germline CDR1 is SGHNT and CDR2 YYREEE (reference sequence). CDR3 sequence (DNA): TGTGCCAGCAGCTTGGCTCAGAGCACAGATACGCAGTATTTT. Its protein is CASSLAQSTDTQYF.

The V gene is TRBV6-5, the J gene TRBJ1-1, with TRBD1 matching over 7 bases. V shed 5 bases, J shed 1 base, and the junction held 4 bases outside the gene matches. This CDR3 is built from 14 residues. Germline V gene lookup returns CDR1 MNHEY and CDR2 SVGAGI. As DNA, the CDR3 is TGTGCCAGCAGTCGACAGGGCTCGAACACTGAAGCTTTCTTT. The encoded protein is CASSRQGSNTEAFF.

In DNA form, the CDR3 reads TGTGCCAGCAGCCCCCAGGGTCGCGAGCAGTACTTC. Protein sequence: CASSPQGREQYF. This rearrangement joins TRBV12-3 or TRBV12-4 to TRBJ2-7, with D possibly being TRBD1 (5 bases). The ends were cut back, 6 bases at V and 6 bases at J, with 12 bases in the middle. CDR3 length: 12 residues.

This chain joins TRBV28 and TRBJ2-3, with D unresolved. Trimming stripped 7 bases from V and 5 bases from J, with 16 bases between. CDR3 length: 14 amino acids. The V gene's germline CDR1 is MDHEN and CDR2 SYDVKM. The CDR3 DNA sequence: TGTGCCAGCACCTCGGCGACTGCCGTAGATACGCAGTATTTT. This codes for CASTSATAVDTQYF.

The genes are TRBV15 and TRBJ1-6; TRBD1 agrees at 8 bases. Germline V gene data show CDR1 as LNHNV and CDR2 as YYDKDF (reference sequence). The CDR3 runs 15 residues. Trimming cost V 2 bases and J 8 bases; bases outside gene matches: 5. CDR3 nucleotides: TGTGCCACCAGCAGAATCACAGGGGGATATTCACCCCTCCACTTT. This gives the protein CATSRITGGYSPLHF.

This clone was seen only once. V gene TRBV5-1 combines with J gene TRBJ2-2; 10 nucleotides line up with TRBD1. Trimming took 2 bases from V and 1 from J; bases not matched to a gene: 17. The CDR3 is made up of 21 amino acids. Germline lookup yields CDR1 SGHRS and CDR2 YFSETQ. This CDR3 is CASSFGVEGQGRKGNTGELFF. CDR3 DNA sequence: TGCGCCAGCAGCTTTGGAGTTGAGGGACAGGGGCGGAAAGGGAACACCGGGGAGCTGTTTTTT.

This clone was found a few times. This chain connects TRBV9 to TRBJ2-1; a possible D gene is TRBD1 (6 bases). Trimming shortened V by 3 bases and J by 0 bases, and 10 bases separated the two germline ends. Germline V gives CDR1 SGDLS, CDR2 YYNGEE. The CDR3 runs 15 residues. CDR3 sequence reads: CASSEGVGSYNEQFF. CDR3 nucleotides: TGTGCCAGCAGCGAGGGGGTAGGCTCCTACAATGAGCAGTTCTTC.

CDR3 protein: CAWSIRVKNQPQHF. The CDR3 DNA reads TGTGCCTGGAGTATCCGGGTAAAGAATCAGCCCCAGCATTTT. V gene TRBV30 combines with J gene TRBJ1-5, with no clear D. The V gene lost 2 bases and the J gene lost 4 bases, with 12 bases spanning the gap. The CDR3 runs 14 residues. Germline V gene sequence: CDR1 GTSNPN, CDR2 SVGIG (reference sequence).

The V and J genes are TRBV5-6 and TRBJ2-2; tentative D call: TRBD1 (5 bases). Trimming shortened V by 4 bases and J by 1 base, and 14 bases separated the two germline ends. The germline V gene encodes CDR1 SGHDT and CDR2 YYEEEE. This CDR3 contains 16 residues. CDR3 DNA sequence: TGTGCCAGCAGCCTGGGCGGACACCTGAACACCGGGGAGCTGTTTTTT. Protein: CASSLGGHLNTGELFF.

This clone appeared a few times. The chain combines TRBV6-1 with TRBJ2-3, with a weak D call TRBD2 (7 bases). Trimming stripped 2 bases from V and 0 bases from J, with 12 bases between. Germline V gene lookup returns CDR1 MNHNS and CDR2 SASEGT. The CDR3 spans 16 residues. The CDR3 loop is CASSELGGGSTDTQYF. The CDR3 nucleotides are TGTGCCAGCAGTGAACTCGGCGGGGGCAGCACAGATACGCAGTATTTT.

V usage is TRBV19 and J usage is TRBJ2-5, with 12 positions matching TRBD2. CDR1 LNHDA and CDR2 SQIVND come from the germline V gene (reference sequence). The V gene end was trimmed by 7 bases and the J gene end by 2 bases; junction bases not matched to a gene: 5. The CDR3 consists of 15 residues. The CDR3 protein is CASTRLAGAQETQYF. CDR3 bases: TGTGCCAGTACCCGACTAGCGGGGGCTCAAGAGACCCAGTACTTC.

The J gene is TRBJ1-2, the V gene TRBV2; possibly TRBD1 for D (6 bases). Germline V lookup: CDR1 SNHLY, CDR2 FYNNEI. This CDR3 is 14 amino acids long. The V gene lost 6 bases and the J gene lost 2 bases, with 13 bases spanning the gap. CDR3 bases: TGTGCCAGCAGCCGAGGGACAACGAACTATGGCTACACCTTC. Protein product: CASSRGTTNYGYTF. Using reference TRBV2 and TRBJ1-2 for the parts outside the CDR3, the full variable domain is EPEVTQTPSHQVTQMGQEVILRCVPISNHLYFYWYRQILGQKVEFLVSFYNNEISEKSEIFDDQFSVERPDGSNFTLKIRSTKLEDSAMYFCASSRGTTNYGYTFGSGTRLTVV.

The chain links TRBV6-5 to TRBJ2-5; D unresolved. With 5 bases removed from V and 4 bases from J, the gap between germline ends came to 17 bases. The CDR3 spans 15 residues. Germline V lookup: CDR1 MNHEY, CDR2 SVGAGI. CDR3 residues: CASSRLQNPPETQYF. DNA of the CDR3: TGTGCCAGCAGTCGTCTACAGAATCCACCAGAGACCCAGTACTTC.

The rearrangement joins TRBV21-1 to TRBJ2-5; TRBD1 is the table's D call and was not checked against the DNA. TRBV21-1 is assigned pseudogene status. The CDR3 contains 14 residues. CDR3 region: CASSPDRAQETQYF. The CDR3 DNA sequence: TGTGCCAGCAGCCCGGACAGGGCACAAGAGACCCAGTACTTC.

The rearrangement uses TRBV2 and TRBJ2-3; D is unclear. This CDR3 region has 13 residues. Germline CDR1 SNHLY, CDR2 FYNNEI. Trimming pared 2 bases from V and 5 bases from J, leaving 8 bases between. In nucleotides, the CDR3 is TGTGCCAGCAGTGAATTGCGGAGAGATACGCAGTATTTT. Protein: CASSELRRDTQYF.

This chain uses TRBV4-1 with TRBJ1-2, with D perhaps matching TRBD1 (5 bases). Germline loops: CDR1 MGHRA, CDR2 YSYEKL. The V gene lost 2 bases and the J gene lost 8 bases, with 21 bases spanning the gap. This CDR3 contains 16 residues. The CDR3, as DNA: TGCGCCAGCAGCCAACCCACTGCCGGCAGGGTTGTCGGCTACACCTTC. Its translation: CASSQPTAGRVVGYTF.

This rearrangement joins TRBV6-5 to TRBJ1-2; TRBD1 might be the D (5 bases). Germline loops: CDR1 MNHEY, CDR2 SVGAGI. The length of the CDR3 is 13 residues. With 4 bases removed from V and 3 bases from J, the gap between germline ends came to 9 bases. CDR3 loop: CASSSGGDYGYTF. DNA for the CDR3: TGTGCCAGCAGTTCGGGGGGAGACTATGGCTACACCTTC.

The genes are TRBV5-5 and TRBJ2-7; perhaps TRBD2 as D (5 bases). The CDR3 has 14 residues. Germline V gives CDR1 SGHKS, CDR2 YYEKEE (reference sequence). V shed 0 bases and J shed 2 bases, with 9 bases lying between them. In DNA form, the CDR3 reads TGTGCCAGCAGCTTGGGACTAATCGCCTACGAGCAGTACTTC. Translated: CASSLGLIAYEQYF.

The chain has TRBV6-6 and TRBJ1-2; D perhaps matches TRBD1 (5 bases). CDR3 size: 14 residues. Germline loops: CDR1 MNHNY, CDR2 SVGAGI (reference sequence). Deletions cut 7 bases from V and 3 bases from J, with 15 bases between. For the CDR3, the DNA is TGTGCCAGCACCCCGGTCGGGGGGTACTATGGCTACACCTTC. Residues: CASTPVGGYYGYTF.

The V and J genes are TRBV10-3 and TRBJ2-3; 15 nucleotides align to TRBD2. Trimming cost V 4 bases and J 0 bases; bases outside gene matches: 2. Germline V CDR1 and CDR2: ENHRY, SYGVKD. There are 17 residues in the CDR3. The CDR3, as DNA: TGTGCCATCAGTGCTGGACTAGCGGGAGGGAGCACAGATACGCAGTATTTT. Translation: CAISAGLAGGSTDTQYF.

The chain has TRBV27 and TRBJ2-1; the match to TRBD2 covers 10 bases. V gave up 6 bases and J gave up 0 bases; unmatched junction bases: 17. CDR1 MNHEY and CDR2 SMNVEV come from the germline V gene (reference sequence). This CDR3 comprises 20 residues. CDR3 residues: CASRQGGLAGVQRSYNEQFF. The CDR3, as DNA: TGTGCCAGCAGGCAGGGTGGGCTAGCGGGGGTTCAACGCTCCTACAATGAGCAGTTCTTC.

The V gene is TRBV7-8, the J gene TRBJ1-1, with TRBD1 as a possible D gene (5 bases). The CDR3 has 13 residues. V shed 10 bases and J shed 0 bases, with 12 bases lying between them. Germline assignment: CDR1 SGHVS and CDR2 FQNEAQ. In DNA, the CDR3 is TGTGCCACCCGCCAGGGCCTGAACACTGAAGCTTTCTTT. Protein product: CATRQGLNTEAFF.